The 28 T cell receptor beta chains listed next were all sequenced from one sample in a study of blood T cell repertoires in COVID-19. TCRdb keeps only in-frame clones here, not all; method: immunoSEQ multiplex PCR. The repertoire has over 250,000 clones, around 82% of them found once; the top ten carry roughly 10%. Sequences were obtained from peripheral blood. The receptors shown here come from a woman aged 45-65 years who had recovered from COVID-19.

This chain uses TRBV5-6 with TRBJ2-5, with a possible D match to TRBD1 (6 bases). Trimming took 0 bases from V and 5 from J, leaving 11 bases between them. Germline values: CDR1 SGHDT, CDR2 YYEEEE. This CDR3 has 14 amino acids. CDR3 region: CASSLADRWETQYF. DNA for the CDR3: TGTGCCAGCAGCTTGGCCGACAGGTGGGAGACCCAGTACTTC.

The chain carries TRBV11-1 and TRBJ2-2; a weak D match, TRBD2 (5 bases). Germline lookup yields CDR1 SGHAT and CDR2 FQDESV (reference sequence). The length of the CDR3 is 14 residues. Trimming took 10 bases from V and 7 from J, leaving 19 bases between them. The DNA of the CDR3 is TGTGCCACCCGCGCCGGACTCACCAGCGGGGAGCTGTTTTTT. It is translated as CATRAGLTSGELFF. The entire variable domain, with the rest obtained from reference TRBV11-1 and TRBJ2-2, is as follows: EAEVAQSPRYKITEKSQAVAFWCDPISGHATLYWYRQILGQGPELLVQFQDESVVDDSQLPKDRFSAERLKGVDSTLKIQPAELGDSAMYLCATRAGLTSGELFFGEGSRLTVL.

This CDR3 is CASRSGLVRGGGYEQYF. CDR3 bases: TGTGCCAGCAGGAGCGGACTGGTACGAGGCGGAGGATACGAGCAGTACTTC. The V gene is TRBV3-1 (or the pseudogene TRBV3-2), the J gene TRBJ2-7; D is perhaps TRBD2 (5 bases). Germline CDR1 and CDR2: LGHDT and YNNKEL (reference sequence). CDR3 length: 17 residues. V lost 6 bases, J lost 4 bases, and 25 bases lay in between.

The CDR3 region has the DNA TGTGCCAGCAACCCTTTCGGGGGGCTAGGCTACACCTTC. Encoded protein: CASNPFGGLGYTF. The gene calls are TRBV2 and TRBJ1-2; TRBD1 might be the D (6 bases). The length of the CDR3 is 13 residues. CDR1 is SNHLY and CDR2 is FYNNEI in the germline V gene. V lost 7 bases to trimming and J lost 8 bases, with 17 bases between them.

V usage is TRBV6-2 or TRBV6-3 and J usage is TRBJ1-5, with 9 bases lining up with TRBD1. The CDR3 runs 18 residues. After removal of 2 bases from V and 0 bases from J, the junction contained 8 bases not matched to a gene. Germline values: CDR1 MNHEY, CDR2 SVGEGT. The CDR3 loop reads CASSYPGQGVYSNQPQHF. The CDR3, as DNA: TGTGCCAGCAGTTACCCGGGACAGGGAGTCTATAGCAATCAGCCCCAGCATTTT.

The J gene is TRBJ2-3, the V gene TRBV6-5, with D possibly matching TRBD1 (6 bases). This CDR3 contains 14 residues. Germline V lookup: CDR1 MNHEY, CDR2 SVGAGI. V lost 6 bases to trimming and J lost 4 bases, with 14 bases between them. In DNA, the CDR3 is TGTGCCAGCAGGTCCGGACAGACGTCAGATACGCAGTATTTT. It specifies CASRSGQTSDTQYF.

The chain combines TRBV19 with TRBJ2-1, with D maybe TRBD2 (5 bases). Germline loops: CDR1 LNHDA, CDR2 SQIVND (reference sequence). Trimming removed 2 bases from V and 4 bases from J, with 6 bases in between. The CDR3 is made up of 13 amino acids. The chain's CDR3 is CASSIREYNEQFF. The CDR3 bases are TGTGCCAGTAGTATACGGGAATACAATGAGCAGTTCTTC.

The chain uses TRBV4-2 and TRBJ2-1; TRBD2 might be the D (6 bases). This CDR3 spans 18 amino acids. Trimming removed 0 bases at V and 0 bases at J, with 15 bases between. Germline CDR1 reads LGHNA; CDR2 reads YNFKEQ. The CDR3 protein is CASSQDGGSIDSYNEQFF. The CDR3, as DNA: TGTGCCAGCAGCCAAGATGGGGGGTCTATTGACTCCTACAATGAGCAGTTCTTC.

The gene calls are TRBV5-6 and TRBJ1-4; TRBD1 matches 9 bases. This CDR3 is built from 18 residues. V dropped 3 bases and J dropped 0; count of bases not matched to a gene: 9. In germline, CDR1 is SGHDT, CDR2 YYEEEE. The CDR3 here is CASSSVGQGSATNEKLFF. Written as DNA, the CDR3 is TGTGCCAGCAGCTCCGTGGGACAGGGTTCCGCAACTAATGAAAAACTGTTTTTT. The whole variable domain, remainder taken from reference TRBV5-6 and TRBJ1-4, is DAGVTQSPTHLIKTRGQQVTLRCSPKSGHDTVSWYQQALGQGPQFIFQYYEEEERQRGNFPDRFSGHQFPNYSSELNVNALLLGDSALYLCASSSVGQGSATNEKLFFGSGTQLSVL.

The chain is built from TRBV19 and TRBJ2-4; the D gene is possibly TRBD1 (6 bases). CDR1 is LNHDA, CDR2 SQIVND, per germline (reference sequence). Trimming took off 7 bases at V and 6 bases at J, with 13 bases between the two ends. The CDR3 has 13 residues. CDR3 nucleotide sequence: TGTGCCAGTAAGGGGGACGACGGAAACATTCAGTACTTC. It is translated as CASKGDDGNIQYF.

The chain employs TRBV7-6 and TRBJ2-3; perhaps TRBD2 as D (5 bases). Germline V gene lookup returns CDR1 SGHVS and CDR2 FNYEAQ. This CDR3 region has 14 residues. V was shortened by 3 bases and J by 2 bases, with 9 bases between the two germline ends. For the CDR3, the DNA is TGTGCCAGCAGCTTGTACGGGATCACAGATACGCAGTATTTT. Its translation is CASSLYGITDTQYF.

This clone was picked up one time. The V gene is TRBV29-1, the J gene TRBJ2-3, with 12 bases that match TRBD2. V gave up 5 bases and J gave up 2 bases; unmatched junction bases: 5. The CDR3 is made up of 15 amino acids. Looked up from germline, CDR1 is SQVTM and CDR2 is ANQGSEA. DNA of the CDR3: TGCAGCGTTCCACTAGCGGGGGGAACCACAGATACGCAGTATTTT. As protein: CSVPLAGGTTDTQYF.

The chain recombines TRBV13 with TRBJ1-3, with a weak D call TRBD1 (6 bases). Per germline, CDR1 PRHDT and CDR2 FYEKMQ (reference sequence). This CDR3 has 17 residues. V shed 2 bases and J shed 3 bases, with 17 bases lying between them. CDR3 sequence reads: CASSLKGGTGIGNTIYF. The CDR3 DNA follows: TGTGCCAGCAGCTTAAAAGGAGGAACAGGGATTGGAAACACCATATATTTT. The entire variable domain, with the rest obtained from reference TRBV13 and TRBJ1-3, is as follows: AAGVIQSPRHLIKEKRETATLKCYPIPRHDTVYWYQQGPGQDPQFLISFYEKMQSDKGSIPDRFSAQQFSDYHSELNMSSLELGDSALYFCASSLKGGTGIGNTIYFGEGSWLTVV.

The CDR3 sequence is CARDQPQHF. In nucleotides, the CDR3 is TGTGCCCGCGATCAGCCCCAGCATTTT. This sequence joins TRBV28 and TRBJ1-5; no definite D call. The germline V gene encodes CDR1 MDHEN and CDR2 SYDVKM. The V and J ends lost 11 bases and 5 bases respectively, with 4 bases between them. This CDR3 has 9 residues. Using reference TRBV28 and TRBJ1-5 for the parts outside the CDR3, the full variable domain is DVKVTQSSRYLVKRTGEKVFLECVQDMDHENMFWYRQDPGLGLRLIYFSYDVKMKEKGDIPEGYSVSREKKERFSLILESASTNQTSMYLCARDQPQHFGDGTRLSIL.

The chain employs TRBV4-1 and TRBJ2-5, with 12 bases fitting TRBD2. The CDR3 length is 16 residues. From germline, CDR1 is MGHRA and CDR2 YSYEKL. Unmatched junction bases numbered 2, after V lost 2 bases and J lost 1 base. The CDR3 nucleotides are TGCGCCAGCAGCCAATCTAGCGGGGGGGGCCAAGAGACCCAGTACTTC. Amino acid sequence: CASSQSSGGGQETQYF.

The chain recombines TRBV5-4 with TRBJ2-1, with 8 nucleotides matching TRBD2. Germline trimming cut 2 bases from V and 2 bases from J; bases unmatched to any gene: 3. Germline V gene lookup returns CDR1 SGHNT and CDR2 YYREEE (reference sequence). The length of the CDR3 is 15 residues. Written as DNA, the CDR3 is TGTGCCAGCAGCTTAGACGGGAGGGCCTACAATGAGCAGTTCTTC. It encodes CASSLDGRAYNEQFF.

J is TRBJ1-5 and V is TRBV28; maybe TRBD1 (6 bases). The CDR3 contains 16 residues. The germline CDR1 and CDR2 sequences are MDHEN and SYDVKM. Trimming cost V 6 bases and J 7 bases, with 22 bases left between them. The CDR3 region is CASSPRGGGGLQPQHF. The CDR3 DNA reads TGTGCCAGCAGCCCCCGGGGAGGGGGGGGACTGCAGCCCCAGCATTTT.

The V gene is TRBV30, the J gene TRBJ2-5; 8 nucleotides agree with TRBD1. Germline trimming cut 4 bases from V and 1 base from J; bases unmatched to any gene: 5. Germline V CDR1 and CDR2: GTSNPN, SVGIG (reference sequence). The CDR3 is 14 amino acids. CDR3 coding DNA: TGTGCCTGGAACAGGGGGGTCCTCCAAGAGACCCAGTACTTC. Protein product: CAWNRGVLQETQYF.

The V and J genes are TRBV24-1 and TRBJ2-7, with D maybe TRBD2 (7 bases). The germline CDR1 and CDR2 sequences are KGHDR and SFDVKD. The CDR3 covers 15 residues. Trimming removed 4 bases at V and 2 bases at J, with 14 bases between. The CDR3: CATSDRRGGTYEQYF. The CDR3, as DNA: TGTGCCACCAGTGACCGGAGGGGGGGAACCTACGAGCAGTACTTC.

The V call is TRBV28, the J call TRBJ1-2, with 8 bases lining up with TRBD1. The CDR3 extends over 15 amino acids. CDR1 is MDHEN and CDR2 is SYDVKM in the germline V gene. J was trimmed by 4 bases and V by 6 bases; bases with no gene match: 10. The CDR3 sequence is CASSTGTGIIYGYTF. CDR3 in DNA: TGTGCCAGCAGCACCGGGACAGGTATAATCTATGGCTACACCTTC.

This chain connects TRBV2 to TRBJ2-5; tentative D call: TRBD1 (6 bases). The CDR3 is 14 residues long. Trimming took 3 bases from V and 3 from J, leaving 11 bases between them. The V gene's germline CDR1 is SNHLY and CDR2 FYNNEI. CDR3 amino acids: CASSERAGEETQYF. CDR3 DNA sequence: TGTGCCAGCAGTGAGAGGGCAGGGGAAGAGACCCAGTACTTC.

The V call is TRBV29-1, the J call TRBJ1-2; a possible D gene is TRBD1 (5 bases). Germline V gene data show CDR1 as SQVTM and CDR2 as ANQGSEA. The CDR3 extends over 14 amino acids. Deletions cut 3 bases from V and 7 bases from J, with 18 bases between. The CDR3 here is CSVEKAQSGGGYTF. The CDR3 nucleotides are TGCAGCGTTGAGAAGGCCCAGTCGGGGGGTGGCTACACCTTC.

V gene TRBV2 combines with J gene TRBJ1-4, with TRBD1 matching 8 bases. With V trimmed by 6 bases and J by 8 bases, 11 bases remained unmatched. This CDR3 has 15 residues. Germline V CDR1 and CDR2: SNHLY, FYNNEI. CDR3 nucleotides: TGTGCCAGCAGGGCTCCCGGGACAGGACGGGAAAAACTGTTTTTT. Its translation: CASRAPGTGREKLFF.

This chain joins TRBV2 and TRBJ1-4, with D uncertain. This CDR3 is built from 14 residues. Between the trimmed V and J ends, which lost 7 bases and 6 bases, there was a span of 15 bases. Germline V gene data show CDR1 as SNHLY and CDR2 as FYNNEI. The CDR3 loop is CASNRRETDEKLFF. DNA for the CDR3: TGTGCCAGCAATCGTCGGGAGACGGATGAAAAACTGTTTTTT.

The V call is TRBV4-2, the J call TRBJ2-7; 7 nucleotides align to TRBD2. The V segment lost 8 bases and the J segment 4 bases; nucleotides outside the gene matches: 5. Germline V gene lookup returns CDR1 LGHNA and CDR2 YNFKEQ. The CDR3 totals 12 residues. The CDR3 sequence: CASGTNGYEQYF. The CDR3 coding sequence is TGTGCCAGCGGGACTAACGGTTACGAGCAGTACTTC.

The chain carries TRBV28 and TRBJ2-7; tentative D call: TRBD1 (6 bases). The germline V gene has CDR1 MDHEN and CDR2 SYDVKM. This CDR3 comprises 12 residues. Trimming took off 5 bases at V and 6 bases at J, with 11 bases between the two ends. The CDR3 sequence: CASSLRGSEQYF. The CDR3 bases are TGTGCCAGCAGTCTAAGGGGGTCCGAGCAGTACTTC. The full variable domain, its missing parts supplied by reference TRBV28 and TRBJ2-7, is DVKVTQSSRYLVKRTGEKVFLECVQDMDHENMFWYRQDPGLGLRLIYFSYDVKMKEKGDIPEGYSVSREKKERFSLILESASTNQTSMYLCASSLRGSEQYFGPGTRLTVT.

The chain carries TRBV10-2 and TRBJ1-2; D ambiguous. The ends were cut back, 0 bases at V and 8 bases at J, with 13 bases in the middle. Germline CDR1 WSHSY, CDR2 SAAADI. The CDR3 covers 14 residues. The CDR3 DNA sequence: TGCGCCAGCAGTGAGTCCCGGACGGCGGGGGGCTACACCTTC. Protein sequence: CASSESRTAGGYTF.

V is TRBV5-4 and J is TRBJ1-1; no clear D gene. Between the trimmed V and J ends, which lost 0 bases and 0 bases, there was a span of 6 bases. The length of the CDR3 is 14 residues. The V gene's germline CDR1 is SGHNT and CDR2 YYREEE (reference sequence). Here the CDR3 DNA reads TGTGCCAGCAGCTTGGGACTTTTGAACACTGAAGCTTTCTTT. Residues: CASSLGLLNTEAFF. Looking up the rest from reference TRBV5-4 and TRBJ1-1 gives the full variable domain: ETGVTQSPTHLIKTRGQQVTLRCSSQSGHNTVSWYQQALGQGPQFIFQYYREEENGRGNFPPRFSGLQFPNYSSELNVNALELDDSALYLCASSLGLLNTEAFFGQGTRLTVV.